This T cell receptor beta chain was captured by sequencing in a study of cytomegalovirus exposure and HLA in healthy donors. General study results and limits: Roughly uniform depth of sequencing across donors was assumed in presence/absence analyses.

About this clone: Its antigen is unidentified.

V was clipped by 5 bases and J by 4 bases; unmatched bases: 10. Germline values: CDR1 SGHTA, CDR2 FQGTGA. The CDR3 sequence is 17 residues long. Primers included in the PCR were 60 Vbeta and 13 Jbeta primers. As processed by the authors: Later reanalysis found roughly 80 million unique TCR beta chains, about 10 million of them shared. Using immunoSEQ multiplex PCR, the repertoire was profiled, and TCRdb retains in-frame clones only, with some absent. V, J and clone size are taken as reported in that table, and D and trimming were inferred from the DNA itself. The profile covers under 200,000 clones, with approximately 84% appearing a single time and around 6.5% taken by the ten largest.

The TCR originated in a male donor in good health and CMV-seropositive. The chain is built from TRBV7-3 and TRBJ2-6, with 8 bases aligning to TRBD1. Sample: PBMCs. As DNA, the CDR3 is TGTGCCAGCAGCCCAGGGACAGGAGGGGCCGGGGCCAACGTCCTGACTTTC. It codes for CASSPGTGGAGANVLTF.